A single sample gave rise to the 20 T cell receptor beta chains below, sequenced in a study of T cell repertoires in cytomegalovirus infection. TCRdb reprocessed the reads via MiXCR and lists one record per CDR3 protein. The top ten clones hold 14% of a sample with 250,000 to 300,000 distinct CDR3 sequences, about 25% of them seen once. Sequencing was done on a sample of PBMCs. Source of these receptors: a human donor in good health (CMV status not recorded). Some clones in this sample may be carry-over from other donors' samples.

The table lists this clonotype with a few counts. The chain employs TRBV5-1 and TRBJ2-1, with 11 bases aligning to TRBD2. Losses at the gene ends were 3 bases for V and 7 bases for J; bases not matched to a gene: 9. CDR1 SGHRS and CDR2 YFSETQ come from the germline V gene. The CDR3 contains 16 residues. The CDR3 sequence: CASSYLAGGPENEQFF. The CDR3 DNA is TGCGCCAGCAGCTATTTAGCGGGAGGGCCGGAAAATGAGCAGTTCTTC.

CDR3 DNA sequence: TGTGCCAGCAGCAGGGGGGCTAGCGGATATCAAGAGACCCAGTACTTC. Its translation is CASSRGASGYQETQYF. The rearrangement uses TRBV5-4 and TRBJ2-5; D is perhaps TRBD2 (7 bases). The germline V gene encodes CDR1 SGHNT and CDR2 YYREEE (reference sequence). V was trimmed by 4 bases and J by 2 bases, leaving 18 bases between them. This CDR3 is 16 amino acids long.

The chain carries TRBV3-1 and TRBJ1-6; 7 bases line up with TRBD1. Losses at the gene ends were 4 bases for V and 8 bases for J; bases not matched to a gene: 5. CDR1 and CDR2 from the germline V gene are LGHDT and YNNKEL (reference sequence). There are 14 residues in the CDR3. DNA for the CDR3: TGTGCCAGCAGCCCAGCCAGGGGGGATTCACCCCTCCACTTT. Its translation is CASSPARGDSPLHF.

The rearrangement uses TRBV28 and TRBJ2-7, with 7 bases that match TRBD1. With V trimmed by 2 bases and J by 2 bases, 9 bases remained unmatched. The CDR3 is made up of 16 amino acids. CDR1 and CDR2 from the germline V gene are MDHEN and SYDVKM. The CDR3 reads CASSLGDRLLTYEQYF. CDR3 in DNA: TGTGCCAGCAGTTTAGGGGACAGACTACTCACCTACGAGCAGTACTTC. The full variable domain, in which reference TRBV28 and TRBJ2-7 provide the parts outside the CDR3, is DVKVTQSSRYLVKRTGEKVFLECVQDMDHENMFWYRQDPGLGLRLIYFSYDVKMKEKGDIPEGYSVSREKKERFSLILESASTNQTSMYLCASSLGDRLLTYEQYFGPGTRLTVT.

This clonotype was detected a few times. The chain employs TRBV27 and TRBJ2-7, with D perhaps matching TRBD2 (5 bases). The length of the CDR3 is 15 residues. Germline V gene data show CDR1 as MNHEY and CDR2 as SMNVEV (reference sequence). The germline V and J ends were trimmed by 4 bases and 5 bases, with 18 bases remaining between them. The CDR3 sequence: CASSSLGRKGHEQYF. CDR3 in DNA: TGTGCCAGCAGTTCCTTAGGGAGAAAAGGGCACGAGCAGTACTTC.

This clonotype was observed many times. V gene TRBV7-2 combines with J gene TRBJ2-1; 12 nucleotides align to TRBD2. This CDR3 spans 17 amino acids. CDR1 SGHTA and CDR2 FQGNSA come from the germline V gene. Germline trimming cut 7 bases from V and 9 bases from J; bases unmatched to any gene: 16. The CDR3 DNA reads as TGTGCCAGCACCCCCCGGGCCCCTAGCGGGAGGGCCAGTGAGCAGTTCTTC. This sequence encodes CASTPRAPSGRASEQFF.

The V call is TRBV28, the J call TRBJ1-1; perhaps TRBD1 as D (5 bases). The CDR3 runs 14 residues. The V and J ends lost 6 bases and 5 bases respectively, with 16 bases between them. Germline CDR1 is MDHEN and CDR2 is SYDVKM. The CDR3 is CASSYGGVVTEAFF. In DNA form, the CDR3 reads TGTGCCAGCAGCTACGGGGGGGTTGTTACTGAAGCTTTCTTT.

The chain is built from TRBV6-5 and TRBJ2-2; 7 bases match TRBD1. Germline CDR1 and CDR2: MNHEY and SVGAGI. The CDR3 consists of 16 residues. With 4 bases clipped from V and 3 bases from J, the junction kept 8 bases outside the gene matches. The CDR3 spells CASSWADRVDTGELFF. DNA for the CDR3: TGTGCCAGCAGTTGGGCAGACAGGGTTGACACCGGGGAGCTGTTTTTT.

This clonotype was seen only a few times. This chain links TRBV6-2 or TRBV6-3 with TRBJ2-7, with 16 bases identical to TRBD2. Germline trimming cut 5 bases from V and 7 bases from J; bases unmatched to any gene: 5. CDR3 length equals 15 residues. Germline-derived CDR1 and CDR2 are MNHEY and SVGEGT. The CDR3 DNA follows: TGTGCCAGCAGTCCTTCGGGACTAGCGGGAGGGGAGCAGTACTTC. Translating it yields CASSPSGLAGGEQYF.

The table lists this clonotype with many counts. The chain combines TRBV29-1 with TRBJ1-2; 7 bases are a match to TRBD1. The J segment lost 4 bases and the V segment lost 1 base, leaving 6 bases of the junction unmatched. Germline V gene data show CDR1 as SQVTM and CDR2 as ANQGSEA. CDR3 size: 14 residues. The CDR3 nucleotides are TGCAGCGTTGAAGCCGGGACAGAATCCTATGGCTACACCTTC. Translated: CSVEAGTESYGYTF.

This clonotype was recorded at least ten times. V gene TRBV5-4 combines with J gene TRBJ2-6; the match to TRBD2 covers 7 bases. J lost 0 bases, V lost 6 bases, and 6 bases had no gene match. CDR3 length: 16 residues. The germline CDR1 and CDR2 sequences are SGHNT and YYREEE (reference sequence). The CDR3 sequence: CASIRGDRSGANVLTF. For the CDR3, the DNA is TGTGCCAGCATCCGGGGGGACCGCTCTGGGGCCAACGTCCTGACTTTC.

The gene calls are TRBV20-1 and TRBJ1-5; D is unresolved. Trimming pared 6 bases from V and 3 bases from J, leaving 12 bases between. Germline lookup yields CDR1 DFQATT and CDR2 SNEGSKA (reference sequence). The CDR3 runs to 13 residues. CDR3 amino acids: CSADVDFNQPQHF. As DNA, the CDR3 is TGCAGTGCGGATGTCGATTTCAATCAGCCCCAGCATTTT.

This clonotype was counted between two and nine times. V usage is TRBV7-6 and J usage is TRBJ2-7; 7 bases fit TRBD1. The junction had 11 bases not matched to a gene; V was cut back by 6 bases and J by 3 bases. The CDR3 totals 15 residues. The V gene's germline CDR1 is SGHVS and CDR2 FNYEAQ. The CDR3 protein is CASSTTGTEDYEQYF. CDR3 DNA sequence: TGTGCCAGCAGTACCACCGGGACAGAGGACTACGAGCAGTACTTC.

This chain uses TRBV19 with TRBJ1-4; D unresolved. This CDR3 region has 14 residues. The V end was cut by 5 bases, the J end by 8 bases, with 15 bases between. The germline CDR1 and CDR2 sequences are LNHDA and SQIVND (reference sequence). The CDR3 nucleotides are TGTGCCAGTAGTCCCGCCACCACGGGGGAAAAACTGTTTTTT. It translates to CASSPATTGEKLFF.

This clonotype was found many times. The chain couples TRBV20-1 to TRBJ2-1, with D unresolved. CDR1 and CDR2 from the germline V gene are DFQATT and SNEGSKA (reference sequence). With 7 bases removed from V and 8 bases from J, the gap between germline ends came to 18 bases. CDR3 size: 13 residues. CDR3 sequence: CSVTTYQTDEQFF. The CDR3 DNA sequence: TGCAGTGTTACTACTTATCAGACCGATGAGCAGTTCTTC.

In this sample, this clonotype turned up many times. V and J are TRBV7-2 and TRBJ1-2; 7 nucleotides agree with TRBD1. V gave up 1 base and J gave up 4 bases; unmatched junction bases: 3. The CDR3 covers 14 residues. Germline lookup yields CDR1 SGHTA and CDR2 FQGNSA. CDR3 DNA sequence: TGTGCCAGCAGCTTAGTTCAGGGGGTCTATGGCTACACCTTC. Protein: CASSLVQGVYGYTF.

This clonotype was observed a few times. This chain uses TRBV7-8 with TRBJ2-5, with D unclear. CDR3 length equals 12 residues. Germline CDR1 SGHVS, CDR2 FQNEAQ. Trimming shortened V by 4 bases and J by 5 bases, and 8 bases separated the two germline ends. Here the CDR3 reads CASSSSLETQYF. The CDR3 nucleotides read TGTGCCAGCAGCTCCTCGTTGGAGACCCAGTACTTC.

The chain uses TRBV20-1 and TRBJ1-5; D not certain. CDR3 length: 14 residues. Germline CDR1 reads DFQATT; CDR2 reads SNEGSKA (reference sequence). V was trimmed by 3 bases and J by 0 bases, leaving 9 bases between them. This CDR3 reads CSARGEGSNQPQHF. In DNA, the CDR3 is TGCAGTGCTAGGGGAGAGGGTAGCAATCAGCCCCAGCATTTT.

In nucleotides, the CDR3 is TGTGCCAGCAGCTTAACGGGGACAGGGGCCACGAACACCGGGGAGCTGTTTTTT. This translates into CASSLTGTGATNTGELFF. This rearrangement joins TRBV7-3 to TRBJ2-2, with 10 bases aligning to TRBD1. V shed 0 bases, J shed 0 bases, and the junction held 4 bases outside the gene matches. The CDR3 consists of 18 residues. Germline loops: CDR1 SGHTA, CDR2 FQGTGA.

The rearrangement links TRBV7-4 to TRBJ2-2; no definite D call. Looked up from germline, CDR1 is SGHVT and CDR2 is SQSDAQ. There are 10 residues in the CDR3. CDR3 nucleotides: TGTGCACGTGGAACCGGGGAGCTGTTTTTT. As protein: CARGTGELFF.